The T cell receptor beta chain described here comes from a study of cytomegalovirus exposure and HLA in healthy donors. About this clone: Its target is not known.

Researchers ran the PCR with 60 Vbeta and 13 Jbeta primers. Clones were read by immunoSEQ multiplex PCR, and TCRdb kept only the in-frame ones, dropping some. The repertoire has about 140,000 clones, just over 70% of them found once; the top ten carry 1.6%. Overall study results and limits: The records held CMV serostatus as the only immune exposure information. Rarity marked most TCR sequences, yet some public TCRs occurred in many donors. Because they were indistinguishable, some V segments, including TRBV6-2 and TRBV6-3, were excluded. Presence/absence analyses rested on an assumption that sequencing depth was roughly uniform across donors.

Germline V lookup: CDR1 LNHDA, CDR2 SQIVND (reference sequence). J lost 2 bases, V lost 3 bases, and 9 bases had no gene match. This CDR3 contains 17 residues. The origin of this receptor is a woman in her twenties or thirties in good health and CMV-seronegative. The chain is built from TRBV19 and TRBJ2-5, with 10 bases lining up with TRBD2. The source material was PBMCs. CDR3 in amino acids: CASSMFFLAGEQETQYF. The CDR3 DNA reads TGTGCCAGTAGTATGTTTTTCCTAGCGGGGGAACAAGAGACCCAGTACTTC.